The 16 T cell receptor beta chains presented below share a single source sample, sequenced in a study of shared clonotypes between healthy human individuals (dated by TCRdb to about 2020). To prepare the library, the immunoSEQ multiplex PCR assay was applied. TCRdb provides this immuneACCESS table in a form limited to in-frame rearrangements. Some clones are lacking; in checked studies, under half of them reflect an unresolved V gene, and why the rest are absent is not known. A total of about 2 million clones appear in this sample, about 95% of them only once. Less than 1.5% of the sample rests with the top ten. CD8 naive samples were CD45RO-negative cells positively selected for CCR7, giving a CD45RA+CCR7+ population that excluded TemRA cells. The sequenced material came from naive CD8+ T cells sorted from blood. Per the publication, the cell subset or site label means: CD45RA+CCR7+. These TCRs come from a man between 18 and 29 years old in good health.

Only a few counts were recorded for this clone. The chain employs TRBV5-4 and TRBJ1-5; no clear D. The CDR3 spans 11 residues. V was trimmed by 2 bases and J by 6 bases, leaving 3 bases between them. Germline CDR1 is SGHNT and CDR2 is YYREEE (reference sequence). In DNA, the CDR3 is TGTGCCAGCAGCTTCCCTCAGCCCCAGCATTTT. It codes for CASSFPQPQHF.

This clone has just one count. This chain joins TRBV10-2 and TRBJ1-3; 8 bases agree with TRBD1. Germline values: CDR1 WSHSY, CDR2 SAAADI. With 6 bases clipped from V and 0 bases from J, the junction kept 1 base outside the gene matches. This CDR3 comprises 14 residues. CDR3: CASRTGASGNTIYF. For the CDR3, the DNA is TGCGCCAGCAGGACAGGGGCCTCTGGAAACACCATATATTTT.

The chain joins TRBV5-6 to TRBJ1-1, with D unclear. Germline assignment: CDR1 SGHDT and CDR2 YYEEEE. Trimming took 2 bases from V and 1 from J, leaving 6 bases between them. The CDR3 totals 13 residues. The CDR3 is CASSFWENTEAFF. DNA for the CDR3: TGTGCCAGCAGCTTTTGGGAGAACACTGAAGCTTTCTTT. Full variable domain (outside the CDR3, taken from reference TRBV5-6 and TRBJ1-1): DAGVTQSPTHLIKTRGQQVTLRCSPKSGHDTVSWYQQALGQGPQFIFQYYEEEERQRGNFPDRFSGHQFPNYSSELNVNALLLGDSALYLCASSFWENTEAFFGQGTRLTVV.

V usage is TRBV4-1 and J usage is TRBJ2-3; D is tentatively TRBD1 or TRBD2 (5 bases each). The V gene's germline CDR1 is MGHRA and CDR2 YSYEKL. This CDR3 is built from 16 residues. V gave up 1 base and J gave up 8 bases, with 19 bases separating them. The CDR3 loop reads CASSQVLNRDAGTQYF. The CDR3 region has the DNA TGCGCCAGCAGCCAAGTGCTAAACCGGGACGCAGGTACGCAGTATTTT.

This clone came up once. An end of the junction does not agree with germline; a read error may underlie this. The rearrangement uses TRBV7-9 and TRBJ2-7, with 8 bases fitting TRBD2. CDR3 length: 15 amino acids. CDR1 is SEHNR and CDR2 is FQNEAQ in the germline V gene (reference sequence). CDR3 loop: CASSLAGTRPYEQYF. CDR3 DNA sequence: TGTGCCAGCAGCCTAGCCGGGACTAGACCCTACGAGCAGTACTTC.

The chain uses TRBV6-5 and TRBJ1-2; no firm D call. The CDR3 covers 14 residues. Trimming removed 5 bases at V and 1 base at J, with 11 bases between. The germline CDR1 and CDR2 sequences are MNHEY and SVGAGI. The CDR3 is CASSTDPLNYGYTF. CDR3 DNA: TGTGCCAGCAGTACGGATCCACTTAACTATGGCTACACCTTC.

V gene TRBV5-6 combines with J gene TRBJ2-2, with a tentative D call TRBD2 (5 bases). Looked up from germline, CDR1 is SGHDT and CDR2 is YYEEEE. Trimming took 4 bases from V and 3 from J, leaving 19 bases between them. This CDR3 is 17 amino acids long. The CDR3 nucleotides read TGTGCCAGCAGCCACCTGTCTTACTACGGGGACACCGGGGAGCTGTTTTTT. Its translation: CASSHLSYYGDTGELFF.

The gene calls are TRBV4-3 and TRBJ2-1, with 10 positions matching TRBD2. The CDR3 runs 16 residues. J was trimmed by 5 bases and V by 0 bases; bases with no gene match: 4. Germline V gene lookup returns CDR1 LGHNA and CDR2 YSLEER. The CDR3 here is CASSQELAGYHNEQFF. The CDR3 DNA follows: TGCGCCAGCAGCCAAGAACTAGCGGGATACCACAATGAGCAGTTCTTC.

This rearrangement joins TRBV5-1 to TRBJ2-1, with 8 nucleotides matching TRBD2. Trimming removed 4 bases from V and 4 bases from J; junction bases left unmatched: 10. The CDR3 consists of 16 residues. Looked up from germline, CDR1 is SGHRS and CDR2 is YFSETQ. CDR3 protein: CASSARPREGYNEQFF. For the CDR3, the DNA is TGCGCCAGCAGCGCCCGACCCCGGGAGGGATACAATGAGCAGTTCTTC.

The V gene is TRBV7-2, the J gene TRBJ2-2; D is uncertain. CDR1 is SGHTA and CDR2 is FQGNSA in the germline V gene. V lost 5 bases and J 0 bases, leaving 19 bases between the germline ends. The CDR3 extends over 18 amino acids. The CDR3 here is CASSVDRAPVANTGELFF. The CDR3 coding sequence is TGTGCCAGCAGCGTCGACCGGGCCCCGGTCGCGAACACCGGGGAGCTGTTTTTT.

V gene TRBV9 combines with J gene TRBJ1-2; tentative D call: TRBD1 (5 bases). The germline V gene has CDR1 SGDLS and CDR2 YYNGEE. V was shortened by 4 bases and J by 8 bases, with 12 bases between the two germline ends. The CDR3 consists of 12 residues. CDR3 bases: TGTGCCAGCAGCTCGACAGTGGGAGGCTACACCTTC. This encodes CASSSTVGGYTF.

The chain carries TRBV7-2 and TRBJ2-1, with D perhaps TRBD2 (7 bases). The CDR3 is made up of 15 amino acids. Germline loops: CDR1 SGHTA, CDR2 FQGNSA. V was pared by 4 bases and J by 8 bases, with 18 bases between. This CDR3 is CASSSASGGFDEQFF. DNA for the CDR3: TGTGCCAGCAGCTCCGCGTCGGGGGGCTTCGATGAGCAGTTCTTC.

This clone appeared once. This sequence joins TRBV27 and TRBJ2-1; D is undetermined. CDR3 length: 16 amino acids. Trimming cost V 6 bases and J 0 bases, with 15 bases left between them. In germline, CDR1 is MNHEY, CDR2 SMNVEV (reference sequence). The CDR3 DNA is TGTGCCAGCAGCTATGACCTCGAAAGCTCCTACAATGAGCAGTTCTTC. This codes for CASSYDLESSYNEQFF.

The V and J genes are TRBV14 and TRBJ1-1; the D gene is possibly TRBD1 (6 bases). Germline values: CDR1 SGHDN, CDR2 FVKESK. Between the trimmed V and J ends, which lost 4 bases and 3 bases, there was a span of 21 bases. This CDR3 contains 17 residues. The CDR3 region is CASSLKGYYSGDTEAFF. The CDR3 DNA follows: TGTGCCAGCAGCCTTAAGGGGTATTACTCAGGGGACACTGAAGCTTTCTTT.

This sequence joins TRBV11-2 and TRBJ2-7, with D perhaps matching TRBD2 (6 bases). Trimming removed 5 bases from V and 4 bases from J, with 21 bases in between. This CDR3 is built from 16 residues. Germline V gives CDR1 SGHAT, CDR2 FQNNGV. The CDR3 protein is CASSLPLGSGVYEQYF. The CDR3 DNA sequence: TGTGCCAGCAGCCTCCCTTTGGGGTCGGGAGTTTACGAGCAGTACTTC.

The J gene is TRBJ2-2, the V gene TRBV27; 7 bases agree with TRBD2. CDR3 length: 13 amino acids. The germline gives CDR1 MNHEY, CDR2 SMNVEV (reference sequence). The trim removed 8 bases at V and 2 bases at J, leaving 2 bases unmatched. The CDR3 protein is CASGDYNTGELFF. For the CDR3, the DNA is TGTGCCAGCGGGGACTACAACACCGGGGAGCTGTTTTTT.